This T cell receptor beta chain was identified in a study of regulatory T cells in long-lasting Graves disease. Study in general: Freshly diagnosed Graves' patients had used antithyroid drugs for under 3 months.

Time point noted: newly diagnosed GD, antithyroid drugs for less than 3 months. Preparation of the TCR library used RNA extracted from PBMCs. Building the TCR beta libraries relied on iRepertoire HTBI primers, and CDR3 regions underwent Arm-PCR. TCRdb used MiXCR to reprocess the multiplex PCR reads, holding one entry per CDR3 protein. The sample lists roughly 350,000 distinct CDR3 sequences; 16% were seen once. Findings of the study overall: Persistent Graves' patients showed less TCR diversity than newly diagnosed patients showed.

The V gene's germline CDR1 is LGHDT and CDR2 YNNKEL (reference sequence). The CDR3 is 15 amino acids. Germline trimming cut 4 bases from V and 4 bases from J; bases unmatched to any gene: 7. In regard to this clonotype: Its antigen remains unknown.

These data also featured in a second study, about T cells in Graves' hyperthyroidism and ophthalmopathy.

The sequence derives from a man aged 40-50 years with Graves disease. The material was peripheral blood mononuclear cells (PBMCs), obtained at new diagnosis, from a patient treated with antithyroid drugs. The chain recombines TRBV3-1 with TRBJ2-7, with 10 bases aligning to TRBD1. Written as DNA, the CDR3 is TGTGCCAGCAGCCGAGGGACAGGGGTATTATACGAGCAGTACTTC. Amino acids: CASSRGTGVLYEQYF.